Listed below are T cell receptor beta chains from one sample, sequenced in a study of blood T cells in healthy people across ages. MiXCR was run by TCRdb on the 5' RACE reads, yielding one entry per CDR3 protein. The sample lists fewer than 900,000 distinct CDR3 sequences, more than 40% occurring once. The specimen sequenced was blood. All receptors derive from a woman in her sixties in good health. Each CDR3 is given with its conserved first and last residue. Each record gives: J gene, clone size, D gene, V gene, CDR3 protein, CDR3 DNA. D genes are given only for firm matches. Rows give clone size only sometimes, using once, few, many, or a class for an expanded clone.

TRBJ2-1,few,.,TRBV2,CASSDRQTRHNEQFF,TGTGCCAGCAGTGATCGGCAGACTAGGCACAATGAGCAGTTCTTC
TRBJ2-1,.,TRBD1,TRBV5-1,CASSSDKRTGPYNEQFF,TGCGCCAGCAGCTCCGATAAAAGGACAGGCCCCTACAATGAGCAGTTCTTC
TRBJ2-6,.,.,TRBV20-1,CSARPGAGANVLTF,TGCAGTGCTAGACCCGGGGCTGGGGCCAACGTCCTGACTTTC
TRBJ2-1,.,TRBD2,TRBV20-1,CSARGISGVTSNEQFF,TGCAGTGCTAGGGGGATTAGCGGGGTGACTTCCAATGAGCAGTTCTTC
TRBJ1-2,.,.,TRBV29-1,CSVVGILSLGYTF,TGCAGCGTCGTGGGCATATTATCTTTGGGCTACACCTTC
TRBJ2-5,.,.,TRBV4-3,CASSQDGTPRETQYF,TGCGCCAGCAGCCAAGATGGGACACCGAGGGAGACCCAGTACTTC
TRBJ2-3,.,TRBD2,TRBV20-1,CSAIGASGSADTQYF,TGCAGTGCTATAGGCGCTAGCGGGAGTGCAGATACGCAGTATTTT
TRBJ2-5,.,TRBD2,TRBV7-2,CASSSQTGGQETQYF,TGTGCCAGCAGCTCACAGACGGGGGGCCAAGAGACCCAGTACTTC
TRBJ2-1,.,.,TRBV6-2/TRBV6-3,CASSYGGGSGVNEQFF,TGTGCCAGCAGTTACGGGGGCGGGAGTGGTGTCAATGAGCAGTTCTTC
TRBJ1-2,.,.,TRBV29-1,CSVEKGDYGYTF,TGCAGCGTTGAAAAGGGGGACTATGGCTACACCTTC
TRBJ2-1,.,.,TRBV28,CATTPMGAHSYNEQFF,TGTGCCACCACTCCTATGGGAGCCCACTCCTACAATGAGCAGTTCTTC
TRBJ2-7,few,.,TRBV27,CASSLVAGGHEQYF,TGTGCCAGCAGTTTAGTGGCAGGCGGCCACGAGCAGTACTTC
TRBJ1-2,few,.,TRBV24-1,CATSDYTDNYGYTF,TGTGCCACCAGTGATTACACGGATAACTATGGCTACACCTTC
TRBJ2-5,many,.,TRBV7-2,CASSLAWGTQYF,TGTGCCAGCAGCTTAGCGTGGGGGACCCAGTACTTC
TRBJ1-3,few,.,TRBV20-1,CSVGRSSGNTIYF,TGCAGCGTGGGCCGGAGCTCTGGAAACACCATATATTTT
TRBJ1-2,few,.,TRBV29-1,CSVEGRSNYGYTF,TGCAGCGTCGAGGGCCGGAGCAACTATGGCTACACCTTC
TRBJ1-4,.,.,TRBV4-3,CASSQEANNEKLFF,TGCGCCAGCAGCCAAGAGGCGAATAATGAAAAACTGTTTTTT
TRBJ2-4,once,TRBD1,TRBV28,CASQSGALGQGENIQYF,TGTGCCAGCCAGAGCGGGGCTTTGGGACAGGGCGAAAACATTCAGTACTTC
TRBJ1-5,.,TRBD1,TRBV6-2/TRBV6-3,CASSHRGSNQPQHF,TGTGCCAGCAGCCACAGGGGAAGCAATCAGCCCCAGCATTTT
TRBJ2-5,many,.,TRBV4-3,CASSQARQSTQYF,TGCGCCAGCAGCCAGGCCAGACAGTCTACGCAGTACTTC
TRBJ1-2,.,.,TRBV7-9,CASSSLQGEGYGYTF,TGTGCCAGCAGCTCGCTACAGGGAGAAGGCTATGGCTACACCTTC
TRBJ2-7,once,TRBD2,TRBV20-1,CSAVGTRSYNEQYF,TGCAGTGCTGTAGGGACTAGATCCTACAATGAGCAGTACTTC
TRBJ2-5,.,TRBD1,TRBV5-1,CASSLWGQEQETQYF,TGCGCCAGCAGCTTGTGGGGACAGGAACAAGAGACCCAGTACTTC
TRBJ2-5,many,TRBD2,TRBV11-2,CASSSLAGVGETQYF,TGTGCCAGCAGCTCCCTAGCGGGAGTCGGAGAGACCCAGTACTTC
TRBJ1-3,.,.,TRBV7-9,CASSLYLGNTIYF,TGTGCCAGCAGTCTCTATCTTGGAAACACCATATATTTT
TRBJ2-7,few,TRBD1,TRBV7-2,CASSEGQVLEQYF,TGTGCCAGCAGCGAGGGACAGGTTCTCGAGCAGTACTTC
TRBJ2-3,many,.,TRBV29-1,CSVEDLGEITDTQYF,TGCAGCGTTGAAGATCTTGGGGAAATCACAGATACGCAGTATTTT
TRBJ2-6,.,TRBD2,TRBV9,CASSGRDGLAGGSGANVLTF,TGTGCCAGCAGCGGTCGGGACGGGCTAGCGGGAGGATCAGGGGCCAACGTCCTGACTTTC
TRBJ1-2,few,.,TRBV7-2,CASSLLGPSYGYTF,TGTGCCAGCAGCTTATTGGGACCCTCCTATGGCTACACCTTC
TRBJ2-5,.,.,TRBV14,CASSQQAGTKETQYF,TGTGCCAGCAGCCAACAGGCCGGGACAAAAGAGACCCAGTACTTC
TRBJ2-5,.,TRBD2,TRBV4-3,CASSQRRLAGGETQYF,TGCGCCAGCAGCCAACGCAGACTAGCGGGAGGGGAGACCCAGTACTTC
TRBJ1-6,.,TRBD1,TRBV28,CASSRDSGYNSPLHF,TGTGCCAGCAGTCGGGACAGTGGATATAATTCACCCCTCCACTTT
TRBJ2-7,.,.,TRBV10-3,CAISADYSYEQYF,TGTGCCATCAGCGCGGACTACTCCTACGAGCAGTACTTC
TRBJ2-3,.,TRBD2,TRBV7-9,CASSMTSGSTDTQYF,TGTGCCAGCAGCATGACTAGCGGGAGCACAGATACGCAGTATTTT
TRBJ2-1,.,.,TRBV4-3,CASSLPPNEQFF,TGCGCCAGCAGCCTCCCCCCCAATGAGCAGTTCTTC
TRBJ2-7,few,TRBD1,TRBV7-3,CASSLGTGLSYEQYF,TGTGCCAGCAGTTTAGGGACAGGGTTGAGCTACGAGCAGTACTTC
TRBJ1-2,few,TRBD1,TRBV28,CASTWDSLRGYTF,TGTGCCAGCACATGGGACAGCCTCCGGGGCTACACCTTC
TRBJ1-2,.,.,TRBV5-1,CASSLDGGGGHTF,TGCGCCAGCAGCTTGGACGGGGGAGGTGGCCACACCTTC
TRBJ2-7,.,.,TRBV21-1,CASSKDRAFEQYF,TGTGCCAGCAGCAAAGATCGGGCCTTCGAGCAGTACTTC
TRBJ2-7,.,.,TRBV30,CAWSGRARASYEQYF,TGTGCCTGGAGTGGTCGGGCCAGGGCGTCCTACGAGCAGTACTTC
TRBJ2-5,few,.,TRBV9,CASSRGVIEEETQYF,TGTGCCAGCAGCAGGGGGGTCATAGAGGAAGAGACCCAGTACTTC
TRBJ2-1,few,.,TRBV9,CASSEEGGFDANEQFF,TGTGCCAGCAGCGAGGAGGGTGGATTCGACGCCAATGAGCAGTTCTTC
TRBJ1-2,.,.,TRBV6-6,CASSYRQTVGYGYTF,TGTGCCAGCAGCTACCGACAGACGGTTGGCTATGGCTACACCTTC
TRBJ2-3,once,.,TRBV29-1,CSVVPIERLTDTQYF,TGCAGCGTTGTCCCAATAGAGCGCCTCACAGATACGCAGTATTTT